The rows below give T cell receptor beta chains drawn from one sample of a study of OX40 agonist ivuxolimab in advanced cancers. Some clones are missing from TCRdb's copy, which holds only in-frame ones; the method was immunoSEQ multiplex PCR. The sample consists of about 98,000 clones, just under 95% of them appearing once. Here the sequenced sample was CD4+ or CD8+ T cells sorted from blood, taken in a trial of the OX40 agonist ivuxolimab. All receptors come from an adult with an advanced solid tumor such as melanoma, head and neck, liver or kidney cancer. Both conserved end residues are part of each CDR3. The D gene is left open where the match is weak. Expanded clones get a size class; other rows say once, few or many, or leave the size out.

d_call,v_call,j_call,clone_size,cdr3_nt,cdr3_aa
TRBD1,TRBV27,TRBJ1-1,NA,TGTGCCAGCAGTCCTAACAGGGGGCCGGACACTGAAGCTTTCTTT,CASSPNRGPDTEAFF
TRBD2,TRBV7-8,TRBJ2-1,NA,TGTGCCAGCAGCTTATGGTATAGGGCGTTGCGGGAGGTCGCCTACAATGAGCAGTTCTTC,CASSLWYRALREVAYNEQFF
NA,TRBV2,TRBJ2-1,NA,TGTGCCAGCAGTGATGGTGTACAAAACAATGAGCAGTTCTTC,CASSDGVQNNEQFF
NA,TRBV7-2,TRBJ1-2,NA,TGTGCCATCGTCGGCGGGAGCTTAGGGGTTGGCTACACCTTC,CAIVGGSLGVGYTF
NA,TRBV6-5,TRBJ1-6,NA,TGTGCCAGCAGTTGGGGACGGAGCTCCTATAATTCACCCCTCCACTTT,CASSWGRSSYNSPLHF
NA,TRBV11-2,TRBJ2-2,NA,TGTGCCAGCAGCCATATGAACACCGGGGAGCTGTTTTTT,CASSHMNTGELFF
TRBD1,TRBV28,TRBJ1-2,NA,TGTGCCAGCAGTTTCGCGACAGGGGGCGACTATGGCTACACCTTC,CASSFATGGDYGYTF
NA,TRBV5-1,TRBJ1-3,NA,TGCGCCAGCAGCTCAAGTAACAGTGAACCTGCTGGAAACACCATATATTTT,CASSSSNSEPAGNTIYF
NA,TRBV9,TRBJ1-6,NA,TGTGCCAGCAGCGTAGTGGTCGACTCACCCCTCCACTTT,CASSVVVDSPLHF
NA,TRBV6-6,TRBJ2-1,NA,TGTGCCAGCAGTTACTCGACACGAAAACAGTTCTTC,CASSYSTRKQFF
NA,TRBV7-2,TRBJ1-2,NA,TGTGCCAGCAGCCCCCAGGGGTTGTATGGCTACACCTTC,CASSPQGLYGYTF
NA,TRBV29-1,TRBJ2-5,NA,TGCAGCGTTAACTGGGCGGAGACCCAGTACTTC,CSVNWAETQYF
NA,TRBV28,TRBJ2-4,NA,TGTGCCAGCATGGACCGGCTAGCCAAAAACATTCAGTACTTC,CASMDRLAKNIQYF
NA,TRBV30,TRBJ2-1,NA,TGTGCCTGGAGCGGCAAGGCCTACAATGAGCAGTTCTTC,CAWSGKAYNEQFF
TRBD2,TRBV10-3,TRBJ2-1,NA,TGTGCCATCAGTGAGCAACTAGCGGGAGATAATGAGCAGTTCTTC,CAISEQLAGDNEQFF
NA,TRBV4-3,TRBJ2-1,NA,TGCGCCAGCAGCCAAGTCCTACACAGCTCCTACAATGAGCAGTTCTTC,CASSQVLHSSYNEQFF
TRBD1,TRBV28,TRBJ1-1,once,TGTGCCAGCAGACAGGGGTGGGGCACTGAAGCTTTCTTT,CASRQGWGTEAFF
NA,TRBV7-6,TRBJ1-1,NA,TGTGCCAGCAGCCCCACCAACAGGGTGGTAGAGGCTTTCTTT,CASSPTNRVVEAFF
NA,TRBV7-9,TRBJ2-3,NA,TGTGCCAGCAGCTTTGGAGTAAGCACAGATACGCAGTATTTT,CASSFGVSTDTQYF
NA,TRBV5-4,TRBJ1-2,NA,TGTGCCAGCACCACCGGGGGAGGCGGGACGTCGGGCTACACCTTC,CASTTGGGGTSGYTF
NA,TRBV30,TRBJ1-5,NA,TGTGCCTGGAGTGTGGGCAGGACCTTTAGCAATCAGCCCCAGCATTTT,CAWSVGRTFSNQPQHF
TRBD2,TRBV6-5,TRBJ2-1,NA,TGTGCCAGCAGTTATCTAGCGGGGGTCTCCTACAATGAGCAGTTCTTC,CASSYLAGVSYNEQFF
NA,TRBV6-5,TRBJ1-6,NA,TGTGCCAGCAGTACCCCCAGCAATAATTCACCCCTCCACTTT,CASSTPSNNSPLHF
TRBD1,TRBV28,TRBJ2-1,NA,TGTGCCAGCAGTCAGTGGACAGGTACGAATGAGCAGTTCTTC,CASSQWTGTNEQFF
TRBD2,TRBV6-6,TRBJ2-3,NA,TGTGCCAGCAGTCCGAATGGACTAGCGACAGATACGCAGTATTTT,CASSPNGLATDTQYF
NA,TRBV5-1,TRBJ2-2,once,TGCGCCAGCAGCTTCGGCAGGCGAGGGGGCACCGGGGAGCTGTTTTTT,CASSFGRRGGTGELFF
NA,TRBV11-2,TRBJ2-7,NA,TGTGCCAGCAGCTTGTCCCGACTCAGCTACGAGCAGTACTTC,CASSLSRLSYEQYF
NA,TRBV30,TRBJ2-1,NA,TGTGCCTGGAGTGGGAACTCCGTAGGGAATGAGCAGTTCTTC,CAWSGNSVGNEQFF
TRBD1,TRBV7-9,TRBJ2-5,NA,TGTGCCAGCAGCTTACCGGACAGGGTGAGGACACCGTACTTC,CASSLPDRVRTPYF
TRBD1,TRBV30,TRBJ1-2,NA,TGTGCCTTGGACAGGATCAACTATGGCTACACCTTC,CALDRINYGYTF
NA,TRBV11-2,TRBJ2-1,NA,TGTGCCAGCAGCTCTAGGGGGGGACTTTCCTACAATGAGCAGTTCTTC,CASSSRGGLSYNEQFF
NA,TRBV28,TRBJ2-1,once,TGTGCCAGCAGTCCCCGCGGCCGGTCCTACAATGAGCAGTTCTTC,CASSPRGRSYNEQFF
TRBD2,TRBV6-5,TRBJ2-1,NA,TGTGCCAGCAGTTCGGTTAGCGGGAGTGAGGGTGAGCAGTTCTTC,CASSSVSGSEGEQFF
NA,TRBV6-5,TRBJ2-3,NA,TGTGCCAGCAGTTACAGTCTTCCGAGCACAGATACGCAGTATTTT,CASSYSLPSTDTQYF
NA,TRBV28,TRBJ1-5,NA,TGTGCCAGCAGTTTCCCCAGGGGCCGTATTGATAGCAATCAGCCCCAGCATTTT,CASSFPRGRIDSNQPQHF
TRBD1,TRBV28,TRBJ1-4,NA,TGTGCCAGCCACCCGACAGGGATCAGCGAAAAACTGTTTTTT,CASHPTGISEKLFF
NA,TRBV27,TRBJ1-6,NA,TGTGCCAGCAGTTTAGCGACAATTGGTTCACCCCTCCACTTT,CASSLATIGSPLHF
NA,TRBV6-6,TRBJ1-5,NA,TGTGCCAGCAGTTACTCTTATAGCAATCAGCCCCAGCATTTT,CASSYSYSNQPQHF
NA,TRBV4-3,TRBJ1-3,NA,TGCGCCAGCAGCCAAGGGGTCAGCTCTGGAAACACCATATATTTT,CASSQGVSSGNTIYF
NA,TRBV4-3,TRBJ1-1,NA,TGCGCCAGCAGCCAAGATGGGTCAGATAGGAGGTTGTGGGCTTTCTTT,CASSQDGSDRRLWAFF
NA,TRBV7-2,TRBJ2-4,few,TGTGCCAGCAGTCTAATCGGGGCCAAAAACATTCAGTACTTC,CASSLIGAKNIQYF
NA,TRBV5-1,TRBJ2-5,NA,TGCGCCAGCAGCTTGCTCAGCGTACAAGAGACCCAGTACTTC,CASSLLSVQETQYF
TRBD1,TRBV2,TRBJ1-2,NA,TGTGCCAGCAGTGTGACAGGGGGCTACAGCTACACCTTC,CASSVTGGYSYTF
NA,TRBV6-6,TRBJ1-5,NA,TGTGCCACCGCGAGGGTTCACGATCAGCCCCAGCATTTT,CATARVHDQPQHF
TRBD2,TRBV18,TRBJ2-3,NA,TGTGCCAGCTCACCGCCGGGACTAGCGAAAGATACGCAGTATTTT,CASSPPGLAKDTQYF
TRBD1,TRBV7-3,TRBJ1-3,few,TGTGCCAGCAGCTTGGGGGGGACAGGAGGAAACACCATATATTTT,CASSLGGTGGNTIYF
TRBD1,TRBV30,TRBJ2-7,NA,TGTGCCTGGAGCTATAGCCCGACAGGGGGCTACGAGCAGTACTTC,CAWSYSPTGGYEQYF
NA,TRBV6-1,TRBJ1-1,NA,TGTGCCAGCAGTGCAAACACTGAAGCTTTCTTT,CASSANTEAFF
NA,TRBV2,TRBJ2-1,once,TGTGCCAGCAGTGTCGGTAGAAGCTCCTACAATGAGCAGTTCTTC,CASSVGRSSYNEQFF
NA,TRBV6-1,TRBJ1-5,NA,TGTGCCAGCATGGGTCTATCTGGCAATCAGCCCCAGCATTTT,CASMGLSGNQPQHF
NA,TRBV6-6,TRBJ2-3,NA,TGTGCCAGCAGTTACACGACACCAGATACGCAGTATTTT,CASSYTTPDTQYF
NA,TRBV5-8,TRBJ2-1,NA,TGTGCCAGCAGCTTCCAGCGGAGGGTGCAGTTCTTC,CASSFQRRVQFF
NA,TRBV5-8,TRBJ1-4,NA,TGTGCCAGCAGCTTGGTTATGGGTAGTCGGGCAGGGTACGAAAAACTGTTTTTT,CASSLVMGSRAGYEKLFF